The sequence of this T cell receptor beta chain was determined in a study of blood T cell repertoires in COVID-19 (dated by TCRdb to 2020 to 2021). Turning to the overall study: Samples from collaborators originated in the United States, Italy and Spain and spanned both the acute and convalescent phases of COVID-19. The material from the prospective study consisted of cDNA or gDNA derived from T cells, B-cell-depleted T cells, or PBMCs. The dataset comprised deeply sampled blood TCRbeta repertoires from subjects exposed to, actively infected with, or recovered from COVID-19. The repertoires were made available in a free public database intended to serve as a resource for research on the immune response to SARS-CoV-2. The samples were drawn from the first 160 participants of the ongoing ImmuneRACE study and from 1,254 subjects provided by 6 global collaborators. Nearly every sample came with metadata listing a de-identified subject ID, COVID-19 status, age in years and sex. Where HLA class I and class II types were available, the types were taken from metadata supplied by the sample provider, not from assay-based typing. Overall study results and their limits: The quantity of clinical and demographic metadata differed by source and by participant and was supplied without curation.

TCRbeta CDR3 regions were amplified from genomic DNA using the immunoSEQ Assay, a bias-controlled multiplex PCR. As for the original processing: Within the assay, amplification of reference gene primers was used to estimate how many nucleated cells each sample contained. To quantify the absolute abundance of each unique TCRbeta CDR3 rearrangement, sequence reads were collapsed and filtered. For each sample, productive Simpson clonality was calculated as the square root of Simpson's diversity index over productive rearrangements. The immuneACCESS repertoire file appears here via TCRdb, limited to in-frame rearrangements. These files lack a portion of the clones; in checked studies, under half of the deficit traces to unresolved V genes, and the cause of the others is not known. That table supplies the V and J calls and clone size; D and trimming were determined from the DNA. The sample table shows some 25,000 clones, and about nine tenths are seen once. The ten largest clones add up to 7.6% of the sample.

The sample holds one count of this clone. This clone's antigen is unknown. No clone much larger than this one lies a single base away; base qualities are absent. From cysteine to phenylalanine, the CDR3 is 16 amino acids long. Here the CDR3 DNA is all that survives: 48 bases in frame from base 1. V loses 5 bases of germline sequence and J loses 4 bases, and the interval between the two ends is 20 bases. Per the germline V gene (reference sequence), LGHDT is the CDR1 and YNNKEL is the CDR2. Whole blood was collected in K2EDTA tubes by collaborating institutions according to the institutions' own protocols. Collaborator samples were shipped for TCRbeta analysis as frozen whole blood, isolated PBMCs, or DNA extracted from either sample type.

Sequencing was carried out using peripheral blood. The rearrangement combines TRBV3-1 (or the pseudogene TRBV3-2) with TRBJ2-5; the D gene is perhaps TRBD2, on 5 matching bases. This clonotype originated in a human donor in a cohort sampled during active COVID-19. The DNA is TGTGCCAGCAGCTCCCGGAGTGGTATAGGGAGAGAGACCCAGTACTTC. It translates as CASSSRSGIGRETQYF.